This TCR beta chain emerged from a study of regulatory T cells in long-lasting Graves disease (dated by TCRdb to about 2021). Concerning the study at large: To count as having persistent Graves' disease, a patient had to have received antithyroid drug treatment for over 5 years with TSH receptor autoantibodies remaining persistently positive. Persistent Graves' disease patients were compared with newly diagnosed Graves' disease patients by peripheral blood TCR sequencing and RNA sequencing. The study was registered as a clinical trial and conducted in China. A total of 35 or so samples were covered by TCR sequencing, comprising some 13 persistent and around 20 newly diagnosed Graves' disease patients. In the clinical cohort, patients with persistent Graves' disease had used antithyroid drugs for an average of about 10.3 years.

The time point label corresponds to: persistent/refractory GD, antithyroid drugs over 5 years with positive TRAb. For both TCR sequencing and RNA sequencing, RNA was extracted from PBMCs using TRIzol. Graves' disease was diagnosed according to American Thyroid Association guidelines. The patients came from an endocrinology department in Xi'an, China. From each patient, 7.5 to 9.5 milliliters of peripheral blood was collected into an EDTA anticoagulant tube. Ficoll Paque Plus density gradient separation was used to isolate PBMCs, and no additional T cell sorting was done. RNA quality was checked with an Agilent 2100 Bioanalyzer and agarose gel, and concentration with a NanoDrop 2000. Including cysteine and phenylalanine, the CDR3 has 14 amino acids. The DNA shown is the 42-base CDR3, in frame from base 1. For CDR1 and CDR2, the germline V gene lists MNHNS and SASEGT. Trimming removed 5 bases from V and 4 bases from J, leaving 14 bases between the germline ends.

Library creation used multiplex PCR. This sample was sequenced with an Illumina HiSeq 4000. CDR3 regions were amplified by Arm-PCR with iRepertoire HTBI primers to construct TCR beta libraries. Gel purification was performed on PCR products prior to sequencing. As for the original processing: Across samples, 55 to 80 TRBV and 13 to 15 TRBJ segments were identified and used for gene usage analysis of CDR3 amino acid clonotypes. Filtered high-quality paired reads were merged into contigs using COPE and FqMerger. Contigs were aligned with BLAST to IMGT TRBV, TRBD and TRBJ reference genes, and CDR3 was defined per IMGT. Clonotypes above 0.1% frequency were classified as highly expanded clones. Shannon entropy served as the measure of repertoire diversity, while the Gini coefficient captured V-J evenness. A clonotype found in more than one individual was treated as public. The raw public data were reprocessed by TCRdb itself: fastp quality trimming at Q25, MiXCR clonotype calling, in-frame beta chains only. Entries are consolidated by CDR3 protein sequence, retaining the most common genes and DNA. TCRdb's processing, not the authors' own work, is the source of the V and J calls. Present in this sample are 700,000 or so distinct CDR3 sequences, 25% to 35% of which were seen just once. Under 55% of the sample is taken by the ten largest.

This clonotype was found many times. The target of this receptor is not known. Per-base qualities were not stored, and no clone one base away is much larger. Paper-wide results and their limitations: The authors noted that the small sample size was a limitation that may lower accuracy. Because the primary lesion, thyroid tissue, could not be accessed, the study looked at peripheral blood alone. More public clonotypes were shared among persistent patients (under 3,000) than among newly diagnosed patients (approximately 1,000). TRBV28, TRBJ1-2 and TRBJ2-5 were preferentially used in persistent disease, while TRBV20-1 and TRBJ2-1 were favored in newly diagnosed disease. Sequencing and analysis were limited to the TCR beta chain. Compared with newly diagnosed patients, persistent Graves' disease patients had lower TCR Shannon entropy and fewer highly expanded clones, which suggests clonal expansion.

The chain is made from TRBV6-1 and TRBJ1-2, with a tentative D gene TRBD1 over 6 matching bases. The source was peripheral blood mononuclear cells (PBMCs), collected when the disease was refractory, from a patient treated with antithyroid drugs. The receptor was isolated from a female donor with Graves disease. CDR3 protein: CASSLGQSIYGYTF. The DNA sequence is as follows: TGTGCCAGCAGTCTCGGACAGTCTATCTATGGCTACACCTTC.